One sample yielded the 23 T cell receptor beta chains listed below, sequenced in a study of cytomegalovirus exposure and HLA in healthy donors. In the PCR, 60 Vbeta and 13 Jbeta primers were used. Profiling relied on immunoSEQ multiplex PCR, and the TCRdb table lists in-frame clones only, not all of them. Of 95,000 to 100,000 clones in the sample, roughly 79% were seen once. The sample comprised PBMCs. These receptors were collected from a woman aged 40 to 50 in good health and CMV-seronegative.

The chain recombines TRBV27 with TRBJ2-4, with D tentatively TRBD2 (6 bases). Germline values: CDR1 MNHEY, CDR2 SMNVEV (reference sequence). Trimming removed 0 bases at V and 11 bases at J, with 17 bases between. CDR3 length: 15 residues. The CDR3 nucleotides are TGTGCCAGCAGTTTATCCCCGTTCGGCGGGGCAGTTCAGTACTTC. Translating gives CASSLSPFGGAVQYF.

Only a few counts were recorded for this clone. V gene TRBV6-4 combines with J gene TRBJ2-2; D is ambiguous. The V end lost 5 bases, the J end lost 0 bases, and 13 bases lay between the germline ends. Germline CDR1 MRHNA, CDR2 SNTAGT. The CDR3 is 16 amino acids. The CDR3 bases are TGTGCCAGCAGTTTAGAATACGGAGCGAACACCGGGGAGCTGTTTTTT. Translation: CASSLEYGANTGELFF.

The V call is TRBV5-4, the J call TRBJ2-7; no reliable D call. This CDR3 comprises 14 residues. Germline V lookup: CDR1 SGHNT, CDR2 YYREEE (reference sequence). V dropped 1 base and J dropped 0 bases, with 8 bases sitting between them. CDR3 DNA: TGTGCCAGCAGCTTGAGAGACTCCTCCTACGAGCAGTACTTC. Translating it yields CASSLRDSSYEQYF. The full variable domain, rest sourced from reference TRBV5-4 and TRBJ2-7, is ETGVTQSPTHLIKTRGQQVTLRCSSQSGHNTVSWYQQALGQGPQFIFQYYREEENGRGNFPPRFSGLQFPNYSSELNVNALELDDSALYLCASSLRDSSYEQYFGPGTRLTVT.

The V call is TRBV11-2, the J call TRBJ2-1; 8 nucleotides agree with TRBD2. Losses at the gene ends were 5 bases for V and 2 bases for J; bases not matched to a gene: 5. CDR3 length equals 15 residues. The germline gives CDR1 SGHAT, CDR2 FQNNGV. The CDR3 DNA sequence: TGTGCCAGCAGCCCAGGACTAGCAACCTACAATGAGCAGTTCTTC. This codes for CASSPGLATYNEQFF.

The rearrangement uses TRBV2 and TRBJ1-6; 9 bases are a match to TRBD1. CDR1 SNHLY and CDR2 FYNNEI come from the germline V gene. This CDR3 region has 15 residues. With 5 bases clipped from V and 7 bases from J, the junction kept 6 bases outside the gene matches. CDR3 sequence: CASSMTGGRNSPLHF. DNA for the CDR3: TGTGCCAGCAGTATGACAGGGGGTCGGAATTCACCCCTCCACTTT.

A few counts support this clone. J is TRBJ1-5 and V is TRBV18; D remains unclear. Germline CDR1 KGHSH, CDR2 LQKENI. CDR3 size: 14 residues. Trimming took off 2 bases at V and 3 bases at J, with 8 bases between the two ends. CDR3: CASSPGRNNQPQHF. The CDR3 bases are TGTGCCAGCTCACCAGGGAGGAACAATCAGCCCCAGCATTTT.

The rearrangement joins TRBV7-9 to TRBJ2-1; 8 positions match TRBD2. J lost 7 bases, V lost 5 bases, and 13 bases had no gene match. Germline values: CDR1 SEHNR, CDR2 FQNEAQ (reference sequence). The CDR3 length is 16 residues. The CDR3 nucleotides read TGTGCCAGCAGCCATTTATTCTACGGGAGGGTTAATGAGCAGTTCTTC. This gives the protein CASSHLFYGRVNEQFF.

In this sample, this clone turned up a few times. The chain has TRBV7-2 and TRBJ1-6; 10 nucleotides align to TRBD1. Germline CDR1 reads SGHTA; CDR2 reads FQGNSA. Trimming cost V 5 bases and J 8 bases; bases outside gene matches: 9. The CDR3 is 16 residues long. The chain's CDR3 is CASSLGGDRGYSPLHF. The CDR3 region has the DNA TGTGCCAGCAGCCTTGGCGGGGACAGGGGATATTCACCCCTCCACTTT.

The chain couples TRBV25-1 to TRBJ2-1, with 8 nucleotides matching TRBD1. After removal of 7 bases from V and 4 bases from J, the junction contained 6 bases not matched to a gene. The CDR3 has 14 residues. The V gene's germline CDR1 is MGHDK and CDR2 SYGVNS. The CDR3 DNA reads as TGTGCCAGCATGGCCAGGGGGCAGTACAATGAGCAGTTCTTC. Its protein product is CASMARGQYNEQFF.

This chain connects TRBV11-2 to TRBJ2-5, with a weak D call TRBD1 (5 bases). CDR1 SGHAT and CDR2 FQNNGV come from the germline V gene. The V and J ends lost 1 base and 5 bases respectively, with 14 bases between them. The CDR3 covers 15 residues. The CDR3 coding sequence is TGTGCCAGCAGCTTAGTTCTAGGGGTCGGGGAGACCCAGTACTTC. Its translation is CASSLVLGVGETQYF.

In this sample, this clone turned up once. This rearrangement joins TRBV15 to TRBJ2-5, with D possibly matching TRBD1 (5 bases). V was pared by 0 bases and J by 2 bases, with 10 bases between. The germline V gene encodes CDR1 LNHNV and CDR2 YYDKDF (reference sequence). The CDR3 runs to 15 residues. Here the CDR3 DNA reads TGTGCCACCAGCAGAGATCCAACAGGTCAAGAGACCCAGTACTTC. Residues: CATSRDPTGQETQYF.

The gene calls are TRBV9 and TRBJ1-4; the D gene is possibly TRBD1 (5 bases). Between the trimmed V and J ends, which lost 0 bases and 5 bases, there was a span of 17 bases. CDR1 SGDLS and CDR2 YYNGEE come from the germline V gene. This CDR3 has 17 amino acids. The CDR3 is CASSVDPLGDSNEKLFF. CDR3 DNA sequence: TGTGCCAGCAGCGTAGACCCTCTAGGGGACTCGAATGAAAAACTGTTTTTT.

The table lists this clone with a few counts. The rearrangement links TRBV18 to TRBJ2-4; weak D call: TRBD1 (6 bases). There are 18 residues in the CDR3. Trimming removed 3 bases at V and 1 base at J, with 19 bases between. Germline V CDR1 and CDR2: KGHSH, LQKENI. CDR3 region: CASSPNPAGVMAKNIQYF. The CDR3 region has the DNA TGTGCCAGCTCACCCAATCCGGCAGGGGTTATGGCCAAAAACATTCAGTACTTC.

The rearrangement links TRBV9 to TRBJ1-2, with 7 bases matching TRBD1. Germline V gene data show CDR1 as SGDLS and CDR2 as YYNGEE. With 3 bases clipped from V and 4 bases from J, the junction kept 3 bases outside the gene matches. The CDR3 is 13 residues long. In nucleotides, the CDR3 is TGTGCCAGCAGCGATGGACAGGCCTATGGCTACACCTTC. It codes for CASSDGQAYGYTF.

The V and J genes are TRBV30 and TRBJ1-6, with TRBD1 as a possible D gene (6 bases). The CDR3 has 16 residues. In germline, CDR1 is GTSNPN, CDR2 SVGIG (reference sequence). The V end lost 5 bases, the J end lost 7 bases, and 21 bases lay between the germline ends. CDR3 amino acids: CAWSYPGGVGNSPLHF. Here the CDR3 DNA reads TGTGCCTGGTCCTATCCGGGGGGCGTGGGAAATTCACCCCTCCACTTT. Together with reference TRBV30 and TRBJ1-6, the CDR3 gives the full variable domain: SQTIHQWPATLVQPVGSPLSLECTVEGTSNPNLYWYRQAAGRGLQLLFYSVGIGQISSEVPQNLSASRPQDRQFILSSKKLLLSDSGFYLCAWSYPGGVGNSPLHFGNGTRLTVT.

The gene calls are TRBV6-1 and TRBJ2-6, with D possibly being TRBD2 (6 bases). The CDR3 extends over 16 amino acids. CDR1 MNHNS and CDR2 SASEGT come from the germline V gene. Between the trimmed V and J ends, which lost 4 bases and 2 bases, there was a span of 12 bases. For the CDR3, the DNA is TGTGCCAGCAGTGGGCCGGCGGGGACTGGGGCCAACGTCCTGACTTTC. This encodes CASSGPAGTGANVLTF.

The V call is TRBV30, the J call TRBJ1-2; D remains unclear. The ends were cut back, 6 bases at V and 2 bases at J, with 7 bases in the middle. The CDR3 has 11 residues. Germline CDR1 GTSNPN, CDR2 SVGIG (reference sequence). CDR3 in amino acids: CACYGNYGYTF. The CDR3 DNA is TGTGCCTGTTACGGGAACTATGGCTACACCTTC.

This clone was seen a single time. The chain combines TRBV30 with TRBJ1-5; 10 nucleotides agree with TRBD1. Trimming cost V 5 bases and J 7 bases; bases outside gene matches: 11. There are 15 residues in the CDR3. Germline V lookup: CDR1 GTSNPN, CDR2 SVGIG (reference sequence). The DNA for the CDR3 is TGTGCCTGGGGAACGACAGGGGGCTGGGGACAGCCCCAGCATTTT. This encodes CAWGTTGGWGQPQHF. Full variable domain (outside the CDR3, taken from reference TRBV30 and TRBJ1-5): SQTIHQWPATLVQPVGSPLSLECTVEGTSNPNLYWYRQAAGRGLQLLFYSVGIGQISSEVPQNLSASRPQDRQFILSSKKLLLSDSGFYLCAWGTTGGWGQPQHFGDGTRLSIL.

This clone was picked up one time. This chain uses TRBV12-5 with TRBJ2-5; 7 positions match TRBD1. This CDR3 is 13 amino acids long. Germline CDR1 and CDR2: LGHNT and FRNRAP. V lost 9 bases, J lost 3 bases, and 7 bases stayed unmatched. This CDR3 is CASKEGAEETQYF. The CDR3 DNA reads as TGTGCTAGCAAAGAGGGGGCAGAAGAGACCCAGTACTTC. The variable domain in full, completed from reference TRBV12-5 and TRBJ2-5, reads DARVTQTPRHKVTEMGQEVTMRCQPILGHNTVFWYRQTMMQGLELLAYFRNRAPLDDSGMPKDRFSAEMPDATLATLKIQPSEPRDSAVYFCASKEGAEETQYFGPGTRLLVL.

The CDR3 reads CASSVLGRDTEAFF. The CDR3 DNA reads as TGTGCCAGCAGCGTACTGGGCCGGGATACTGAAGCTTTCTTT. The V call is TRBV2, the J call TRBJ1-1, with D uncertain. This CDR3 has 14 residues. Trimming removed 6 bases from V and 5 bases from J, with 16 bases in between. Germline CDR1 reads SNHLY; CDR2 reads FYNNEI.

This chain joins TRBV10-2 and TRBJ2-7; perhaps TRBD2 as D (6 bases). Between the trimmed V and J ends, which lost 8 bases and 5 bases, there was a span of 22 bases. Germline CDR1 reads WSHSY; CDR2 reads SAAADI. The CDR3 consists of 15 residues. The CDR3 bases are TGCGCCAGCCCCCGAATCCTAGCGAGTACCGACGAGCAGTACTTC. It translates to CASPRILASTDEQYF.

The DNA of the CDR3 is TGTGCCAGCAGTTTGAAGGGTCTTTTCCAGGGTCTCCCTGAAGCTTTCTTT. Translation gives CASSLKGLFQGLPEAFF. V usage is TRBV28 and J usage is TRBJ1-1, with D maybe TRBD1 (5 bases). This CDR3 contains 17 residues. The germline CDR1 and CDR2 sequences are MDHEN and SYDVKM. V was shortened by 3 bases and J by 6 bases, with 23 bases between the two germline ends. The variable domain in full, with the rest retrieved from reference TRBV28 and TRBJ1-1, is DVKVTQSSRYLVKRTGEKVFLECVQDMDHENMFWYRQDPGLGLRLIYFSYDVKMKEKGDIPEGYSVSREKKERFSLILESASTNQTSMYLCASSLKGLFQGLPEAFFGQGTRLTVV.

Only a few counts were recorded for this clone. This chain uses TRBV7-9 with TRBJ2-1, with a weak D call TRBD1 (5 bases). Germline values: CDR1 SEHNR, CDR2 FQNEAQ (reference sequence). There are 14 residues in the CDR3. The CDR3 loop is CSTRRDSSYNEQFF. The DNA for the CDR3 is TGTTCCACCCGCAGGGATAGCTCCTACAATGAGCAGTTCTTC.